The sequence of this T cell receptor beta chain was determined in a study of cytomegalovirus exposure and HLA in healthy donors. Study-wide results and limits: It was confirmed in vitro that a few of the CMV-associated chains were specific for CMV antigens.

The PCR contained 60 Vbeta and 13 Jbeta primers. Produced via immunoSEQ multiplex PCR; TCRdb's table is partial and in-frame only. In the table there are 150,000 to 200,000 clones, around 75% of which are singletons. Concerning this clone itself: Its antigen is still unknown.

Sequenced input: PBMCs. The source is a woman aged 40 to 50 in good health and CMV-seropositive.

The CDR3 bases are TGTGCCAGCAACAGGGGATCCTACAATGAGCAGTTCTTC. It is translated as CASNRGSYNEQFF. The rearrangement links TRBV6-1 to TRBJ2-1; 7 nucleotides align to TRBD1. The germline V gene encodes CDR1 MNHNS and CDR2 SASEGT. This CDR3 comprises 13 residues. Trimming cost V 7 bases and J 1 base; bases outside gene matches: 1.